This T cell receptor (beta chain) was profiled in a study of shared clonotypes between healthy human individuals. This clone was picked up one time. The antigen remains unidentified. Findings and caveats of the study: Rarefaction curves obtained for sorted subsets showed sequencing incomplete despite large depth. Only blood samples were collected, and tissue repertoires likely differ.

The germline V gene has CDR1 WSHSY and CDR2 SAAADI. The CDR3 is 15 amino acids. The ends were cut back, 6 bases at V and 5 bases at J, with 19 bases in the middle. Samples underwent the assay at deep level. Sequencing used immunoSEQ multiplex PCR; TCRdb keeps in-frame clones, though not all of them. The table includes approximately 1.5 million clones, approximately 98.5% detected once. Sequenced sample: naive CD4+ T cells sorted from blood. As to subset: CD45RA+ positively selected. The receptor was isolated from a man younger than 45 in good health. The chain has TRBV10-2 and TRBJ1-1, with no clear D. The CDR3 loop reads CASRTLGGLETEAFF. In DNA form, the CDR3 reads TGCGCCAGCAGGACGCTCGGAGGGCTGGAGACTGAAGCTTTCTTT.